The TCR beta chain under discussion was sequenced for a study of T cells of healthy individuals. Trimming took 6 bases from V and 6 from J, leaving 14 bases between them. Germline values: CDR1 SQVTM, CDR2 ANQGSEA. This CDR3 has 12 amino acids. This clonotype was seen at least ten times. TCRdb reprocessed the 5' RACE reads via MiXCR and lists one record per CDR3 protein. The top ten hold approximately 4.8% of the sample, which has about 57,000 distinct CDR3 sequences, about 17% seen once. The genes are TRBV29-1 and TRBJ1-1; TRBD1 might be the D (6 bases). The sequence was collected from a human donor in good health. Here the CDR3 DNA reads TGCAGCGTGACCCAGGGGAGAGCTGAAGCTTTCTTT. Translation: CSVTQGRAEAFF.